A single sample gave rise to the 20 T cell receptor beta chains below, sequenced in a study of T cell repertoires in cytomegalovirus infection. Using its own MiXCR run on the reads, TCRdb lists one record per CDR3 protein. The table includes 340,000 or so distinct CDR3 sequences, 20% to 25% detected once. The antigens of these receptors remain unknown. The material sequenced was cultured PBMCs, taken from culture after CMV antigen stimulation. The receptors originated from a human donor in good health (CMV status not recorded). Some clones in this sample may be carry-over from other donors' samples.

In DNA, the CDR3 is TGTGCCAGTAGTCTTATAGCGGGAGCATACAATGAGCAGTTCTTC. Its protein product is CASSLIAGAYNEQFF. The chain carries TRBV19 and TRBJ2-1, with TRBD2 identical over 9 bases. The CDR3 runs to 15 residues. J lost 4 bases, V lost 5 bases, and 6 bases had no gene match. Germline-derived CDR1 and CDR2 are LNHDA and SQIVND (reference sequence).

The chain joins TRBV6-6 to TRBJ2-1; 12 nucleotides line up with TRBD2. CDR1 and CDR2 from the germline V gene are MNHNY and SVGAGI (reference sequence). There are 16 residues in the CDR3. The ends lost 4 bases at V and 5 bases at J; junction bases unmatched: 6. Written as DNA, the CDR3 is TGTGCCAGCAGTTTCTCCAGGACTAGCGGGAACAATGAGCAGTTCTTC. Its translation: CASSFSRTSGNNEQFF.

This clonotype was counted ten times or more. This rearrangement joins TRBV6-1 to TRBJ2-6; TRBD2 might be the D (6 bases). The CDR3 totals 16 residues. The germline V gene has CDR1 MNHNS and CDR2 SASEGT. The V gene lost 3 bases and the J gene lost 1 base, with 10 bases spanning the gap. The CDR3 sequence: CASSEGGGSGANVLTF. Here the CDR3 DNA reads TGTGCCAGCAGTGAGGGAGGCGGATCTGGGGCCAACGTCCTGACTTTC.

This clonotype was counted at least ten times. This chain uses TRBV7-2 with TRBJ1-1; 12 bases fit TRBD1. V was pared by 4 bases and J by 8 bases, with 11 bases of the junction left unmatched. The CDR3 length is 16 residues. In germline, CDR1 is SGHTA, CDR2 FQGNSA. CDR3 coding DNA: TGTGCCAGCAGCTCATCCCCGGGACAGGGGGCGCGGGAAGCTTTCTTT. Its translation is CASSSSPGQGAREAFF.

This clonotype was counted only a few times. The chain joins TRBV7-9 to TRBJ2-3, with 11 bases identical to TRBD2. Trimming removed 5 bases from V and 6 bases from J; junction bases left unmatched: 7. The CDR3 runs 15 residues. Per germline, CDR1 SEHNR and CDR2 FQNEAQ (reference sequence). The DNA of the CDR3 is TGTGCCAGCAGCCCAACTAGCGGGAGTTTCGATACGCAGTATTTT. Translation gives CASSPTSGSFDTQYF.

The chain combines TRBV7-9 with TRBJ2-3; tentatively, D is TRBD1 (6 bases). The CDR3 extends over 15 amino acids. Trimming cost V 2 bases and J 4 bases, with 13 bases left between them. Germline V gene data show CDR1 as SEHNR and CDR2 as FQNEAQ (reference sequence). The CDR3 sequence is CASSLYQGYPDTQYF. The DNA for the CDR3 is TGTGCCAGCAGCTTATATCAGGGGTACCCAGATACGCAGTATTTT.

This clonotype was seen more than once but under ten times. The rearrangement joins TRBV12-3 or TRBV12-4 to TRBJ2-6; tentatively, D is TRBD2 (5 bases). There are 17 residues in the CDR3. V was cut by 5 bases and J by 1 base, with 15 bases left in between. CDR3 amino acids: CASSHPPEVSGANVLTF. CDR3 coding DNA: TGTGCCAGCAGTCACCCTCCGGAGGTATCTGGGGCCAACGTCCTGACTTTC.

This chain links TRBV30 with TRBJ2-2; unclear D gene. CDR1 and CDR2 from the germline V gene are GTSNPN and SVGIG (reference sequence). V lost 2 bases to trimming and J lost 7 bases, with 8 bases between them. The CDR3 has 12 residues. The CDR3 loop is CAWSPPVGELFF. The CDR3 nucleotides are TGTGCCTGGAGTCCTCCAGTCGGGGAGCTGTTTTTT.

Only a few counts were recorded for this clonotype. The rearrangement links TRBV19 to TRBJ2-5, with 11 bases lining up with TRBD1. Unmatched junction bases numbered 7, after V lost 5 bases and J lost 5 bases. Germline V gives CDR1 LNHDA, CDR2 SQIVND (reference sequence). The CDR3 totals 15 residues. DNA of the CDR3: TGTGCCAGTAGTCCGAGGACAGGGGGCTTCGAGACCCAGTACTTC. Encoded protein: CASSPRTGGFETQYF.

This clonotype came up many times. J is TRBJ2-5 and V is TRBV9; D is perhaps TRBD2 (6 bases). The CDR3 length is 15 residues. V was pared by 0 bases and J by 5 bases, with 14 bases between. Germline assignment: CDR1 SGDLS and CDR2 YYNGEE. The CDR3 DNA follows: TGTGCCAGCAGCGTAGAACCGGGAGTAGCGGAGACCCAGTACTTC. Amino acids: CASSVEPGVAETQYF.

The chain uses TRBV4-2 and TRBJ2-1; 7 positions agree with TRBD2. The CDR3 has 15 residues. V lost 0 bases to trimming and J lost 6 bases; unmatched junction nucleotides: 5. CDR1 and CDR2 (germline): LGHNA, YNFKEQ. The chain's CDR3 is CASSQDQTSFNEQFF. DNA of the CDR3: TGTGCCAGCAGCCAAGACCAGACTAGCTTCAATGAGCAGTTCTTC.

In its sample, this clonotype was seen a few times. The chain carries TRBV11-2 and TRBJ2-1, with 7 bases fitting TRBD2. Germline assignment: CDR1 SGHAT and CDR2 FQNNGV. After removal of 4 bases from V and 6 bases from J, the junction contained 6 bases not matched to a gene. This CDR3 has 14 amino acids. CDR3 DNA sequence: TGTGCCAGCAGCTCCGAGAGCGGGATCAATGAGCAGTTCTTC. It yields the protein CASSSESGINEQFF.

This clonotype was picked up many times. The chain has TRBV7-2 and TRBJ2-7; perhaps TRBD2 as D (5 bases). The CDR3 covers 14 residues. Trimming left V 1 base short and J 0 bases short, with 7 bases between. Germline assignment: CDR1 SGHTA and CDR2 FQGNSA. CDR3 nucleotide sequence: TGTGCCAGCAGCTTAGAGCGGAACTCCTACGAGCAGTACTTC. It is translated as CASSLERNSYEQYF.

This clonotype was seen a handful of times. The gene calls are TRBV12-5 and TRBJ2-2, with 8 bases aligning to TRBD1. CDR1 LGHNT and CDR2 FRNRAP come from the germline V gene. Trimming took 5 bases from V and 1 from J; bases not matched to a gene: 3. The CDR3 consists of 15 residues. CDR3 amino acids: CASGETGVNTGELFF. Here the CDR3 DNA reads TGTGCTAGTGGTGAGACAGGGGTGAACACCGGGGAGCTGTTTTTT.

The chain combines TRBV4-1 with TRBJ2-7, with D possibly TRBD1 on 5 matching bases. In germline, CDR1 is MGHRA, CDR2 YSYEKL. CDR3 size: 14 residues. V gave up 1 base and J gave up 3 bases, with 10 bases separating them. CDR3 DNA: TGCGCCAGCAGCCAAGGGACACAGGTCTACGAGCAGTACTTC. Translating gives CASSQGTQVYEQYF.

The V call is TRBV19, the J call TRBJ2-1; 7 bases match TRBD2. CDR1 and CDR2 from the germline V gene are LNHDA and SQIVND (reference sequence). V lost 3 bases and J lost 7; bases outside the gene matches: 6. This CDR3 contains 14 residues. The CDR3 bases are TGTGCCAGTAGTATGCGCGGGAGAACGAATGAGCAGTTCTTC. Its protein is CASSMRGRTNEQFF.

This clonotype was counted ten times or more. The CDR3 region is CASSPWTSYEQYF. The CDR3 DNA is TGTGCCAGCAGCCCTTGGACTAGCTACGAGCAGTACTTC. V and J are TRBV7-2 and TRBJ2-7; 7 nucleotides match TRBD2. The V and J ends lost 5 bases and 3 bases, in that order; junction bases with no gene match: 4. The CDR3 is 13 residues long. Germline assignment: CDR1 SGHTA and CDR2 FQGNSA.

The rearrangement uses TRBV12-3 or TRBV12-4 and TRBJ1-5, with D unresolved. The CDR3 contains 14 residues. Trimming took 3 bases from V and 4 from J, leaving 10 bases between them. In DNA form, the CDR3 reads TGTGCCAGCAGTTTTTCGGGAGAAAATCAGCCCCAGCATTTT. The encoded protein is CASSFSGENQPQHF.

This clonotype was seen more than once but under ten times. The chain has TRBV29-1 and TRBJ2-4; D is possibly TRBD2 (5 bases). V gave up 4 bases and J gave up 0 bases, with 7 bases separating them. Looked up from germline, CDR1 is SQVTM and CDR2 is ANQGSEA. The CDR3 extends over 13 amino acids. CDR3 DNA: TGCAGCGTTGGGGAGTTAGCCAAAAACATTCAGTACTTC. It encodes CSVGELAKNIQYF.

The chain employs TRBV28 and TRBJ2-7; D is undetermined. From germline, CDR1 is MDHEN and CDR2 SYDVKM. This CDR3 is built from 13 residues. Trimming took off 7 bases at V and 3 bases at J, with 13 bases between the two ends. CDR3 DNA sequence: TGTGCCAGCACCTCAAGGCAGGTCTACGAGCAGTACTTC. Amino acid sequence: CASTSRQVYEQYF.